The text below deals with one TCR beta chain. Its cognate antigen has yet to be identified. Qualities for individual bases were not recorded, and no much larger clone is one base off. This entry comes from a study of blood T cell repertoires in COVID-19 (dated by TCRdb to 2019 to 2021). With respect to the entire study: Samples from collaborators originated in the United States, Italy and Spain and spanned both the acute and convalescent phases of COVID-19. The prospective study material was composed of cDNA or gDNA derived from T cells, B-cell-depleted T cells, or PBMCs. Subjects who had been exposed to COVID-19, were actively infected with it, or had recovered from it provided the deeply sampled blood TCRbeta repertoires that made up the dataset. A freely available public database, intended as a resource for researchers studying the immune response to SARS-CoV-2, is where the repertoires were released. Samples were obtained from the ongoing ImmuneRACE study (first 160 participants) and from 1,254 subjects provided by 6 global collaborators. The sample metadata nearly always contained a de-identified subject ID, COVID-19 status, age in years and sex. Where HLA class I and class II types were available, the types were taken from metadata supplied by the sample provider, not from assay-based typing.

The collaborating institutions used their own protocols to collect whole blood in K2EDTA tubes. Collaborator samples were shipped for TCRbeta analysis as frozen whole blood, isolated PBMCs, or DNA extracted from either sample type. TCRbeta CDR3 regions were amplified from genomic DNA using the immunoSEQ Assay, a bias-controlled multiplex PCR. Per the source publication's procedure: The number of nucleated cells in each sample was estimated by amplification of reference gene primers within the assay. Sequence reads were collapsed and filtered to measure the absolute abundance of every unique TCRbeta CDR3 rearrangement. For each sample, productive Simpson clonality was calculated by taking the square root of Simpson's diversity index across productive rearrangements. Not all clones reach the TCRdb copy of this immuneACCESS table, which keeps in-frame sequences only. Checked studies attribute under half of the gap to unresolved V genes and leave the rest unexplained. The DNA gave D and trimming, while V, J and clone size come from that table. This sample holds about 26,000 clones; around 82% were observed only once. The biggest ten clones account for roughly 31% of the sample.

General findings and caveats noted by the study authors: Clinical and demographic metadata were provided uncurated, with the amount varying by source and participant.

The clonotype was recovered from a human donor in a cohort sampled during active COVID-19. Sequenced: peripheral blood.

The CDR3 region reads CASRDYTSGANVLTF. The sequence in DNA is TGTGCCAGCCGGGACTACACCTCTGGGGCCAACGTCCTGACTTTC. Rearrangement joined TRBV2 to TRBJ2-6; 7 middle bases align to TRBD2. The germline V gene gives CDR1 as SNHLY and CDR2 as FYNNEI. From V the trimming removes 8 bases and from J it removes 0 bases, while the gene matches leave 4 bases of the junction unaccounted for. The CDR3 runs 15 residues from the cysteine to the phenylalanine. Only CDR3 DNA remains: 45 bases, in frame from the first base.